This T cell receptor (beta chain) is from a study of blood T cells in healthy people across ages. Findings and limits, study-wide: Per-million-T-cell TCR beta diversity fell roughly linearly with age.

For the second PCR, which ran for 7 to 11 cycles, a sample-barcoded 5' primer and a J-beta primer mix were used. TCRdb re-called the 5' RACE reads with MiXCR, one entry per CDR3 protein. The repertoire includes more than 650,000 distinct CDR3 sequences, about 53% of them detected once, and approximately 41% sits in the top ten. The CDR3 is 15 residues long. Germline lookup yields CDR1 LGHDT and CDR2 YNNKEL (reference sequence). J gave up 14 bases and V 4 bases, and 13 bases lay outside the gene matches. A note on this clonotype: Its antigen is not known.

The material sequenced was blood. This sequence originates from a man aged 80 or over in good health. V usage is TRBV3-1 and J usage is TRBJ2-3, with 12 bases aligning to TRBD2. The CDR3 sequence: CASSRLAGAHRYAYF. The CDR3 bases are TGTGCCAGCAGCCGACTAGCGGGAGCGCACAGATACGCGTATTTT.